This T cell receptor beta chain stems from a study of cytomegalovirus exposure and HLA in healthy donors. About the study: Unique TCRs numbering approximately 80 million, obtained from HLA-typed donors, made up an early data release. Overall study findings and caveats: Per a later analysis, about 17,000 TCR beta sequences showed association with HLA alleles at 0.05 false discovery rate. Association of a missense DCLRE1C variant with TCR beta V- and J-gene trimming was reported in a later analysis.

The CDR3 is made up of 17 amino acids. The V segment lost 1 base and the J segment 5 bases; nucleotides outside the gene matches: 10. Germline V gene lookup returns CDR1 SGHTA and CDR2 FQGNSA. PCR was performed using 60 Vbeta and 13 Jbeta primers. Sequenced by immunoSEQ multiplex PCR; TCRdb stores in-frame clones only, minus some. This table has approximately 100,000 clones, 60% to 85% appearing once. A remark on this clone: What it recognizes is unknown.

Each donor was healthy, and each was a bone marrow donor. This chain joins TRBV7-2 and TRBJ2-3; 9 positions match TRBD2. This clonotype originated in a man in his sixties in good health and CMV-seropositive. Sequenced material: PBMCs. CDR3 DNA sequence: TGTGCCAGCAGCTTAGATCGGTCTAGCGGGGAGCGAGATACGCAGTATTTT. It yields the protein CASSLDRSSGERDTQYF.